The rows below give T cell receptor beta chains drawn from one sample of a study of T cell repertoires in cytomegalovirus infection. TCRdb reprocessed the reads via MiXCR and lists one record per CDR3 protein. The sample records 200,000 or so distinct CDR3 sequences, approximately 30% being singletons. Sequencing was done on a sample of PBMCs. These receptor sequences come from a human donor in good health (CMV status not recorded). Some clones in this sample may be carry-over from other donors' samples. CDR3s include the opening cysteine and the closing phenylalanine or tryptophan. A D gene is named only where the DNA matches it firmly. Size is stated for part of the rows, as once, few or many counts, or as a class when the clone is expanded.

NA	NA	TRBJ1-6	TRBV6-5	CASSRSGTLDSLLHF	TGTGCCAGCAGCCGGAGCGGGACACTCGATTCACTCCTCCACTTT
many	TRBD1	TRBJ2-1	TRBV7-9	CASSSPRDRGENEQFF	TGTGCCAGCAGCTCCCCCCGGGACAGGGGCGAAAATGAGCAGTTCTTC
NA	NA	TRBJ2-1	TRBV7-9	CASSFRAGPVSGPDNEQFF	NA
few	TRBD1	TRBJ1-1	TRBV25-1	CASSEQERGGNTEAFF	TGTGCCAGCAGTGAACAGGAAAGAGGGGGCAACACTGAAGCTTTCTTT
NA	NA	TRBJ2-7	TRBV7-3	CASSPVGNEQYF	TGTGCCAGCAGCCCAGTGGGGAACGAGCAGTACTTC
few	NA	TRBJ1-5	TRBV5-1	CASSFGGQSNQPQHF	TGCGCCAGCAGCTTTGGTGGTCAAAGCAATCAGCCCCAGCATTTT
NA	NA	TRBJ2-3	TRBV7-2	CASSLDLGRRNF	TGTGCCAGCAGCTTAGACTTGGGTAGGAGAAATTTT
many	NA	TRBJ2-6	TRBV7-8	CASSLVSGSGANVLTF	TGTGCCAGCAGCTTAGTCTCGGGCTCTGGGGCCAACGTCCTGACTTTC
few	TRBD2	TRBJ2-4	TRBV10-3	CAISGGQRGVAKNIQYF	TGTGCCATCAGTGGGGGCCAGCGGGGGGTAGCCAAAAACATTCAGTACTTC
few	NA	TRBJ2-1	TRBV7-2	CASSSRRPFEDEQFF	TGTGCCAGCAGCTCCCGCCGGCCCTTCGAGGATGAGCAGTTCTTC
NA	TRBD2	TRBJ2-1	TRBV5-4	CASSLGLAGDNEQFF	TGTGCCAGCAGCTTAGGACTAGCGGGCGACAATGAGCAGTTCTTC
once	NA	TRBJ1-1	TRBV29-1	CSARRETNTEAFF	TGCAGCGCCCGGCGGGAAACGAACACTGAAGCTTTCTTT
NA	TRBD1	TRBJ2-2	TRBV2	CASSEDRGLTGELFF	TGTGCCAGCAGTGAAGACAGGGGGCTGACCGGGGAGCTGTTTTTT
NA	NA	TRBJ1-2	TRBV19	CASSISLGGYTF	TGTGCCAGTAGTATATCTTTGGGAGGCTACACCTTC
few	NA	TRBJ2-2	TRBV4-3	CASARLRGTGELFF	TGCGCCAGCGCCCGCCTCCGGGGCACCGGGGAGCTGTTTTTT
NA	NA	TRBJ1-2	TRBV2	CASRLRDFYNYGYTF	TGTGCCAGCAGACTAAGGGACTTTTATAACTATGGCTACACCTTC
few	NA	TRBJ1-1	TRBV19	CASRNYGGNTEAFF	TGTGCCAGTAGGAACTACGGGGGAAACACTGAAGCTTTCTTT
NA	NA	TRBJ2-7	TRBV14	CASSQEAGSSYEQYF	TGTGCCAGCAGCCAAGAGGCCGGGAGCTCCTACGAGCAGTACTTC
many	TRBD1	TRBJ1-2	TRBV7-2	CASSSGTGINYGYTF	TGTGCCAGCAGCTCCGGGACAGGGATAAACTATGGCTACACCTTC
NA	NA	TRBJ1-1	TRBV29-1	CSVARGDTEAFF	TGCAGCGTTGCCAGGGGCGACACTGAAGCTTTCTTT
NA	TRBD1	TRBJ2-2	TRBV6-1	CASRPRQGTATGELFF	TGTGCCAGCAGACCTCGACAGGGGACCGCCACCGGGGAGCTGTTTTTT
NA	NA	TRBJ2-7	TRBV12-5	CASGPSDRRRSYEQYF	TGTGCTAGTGGTCCCTCTGATCGTCGAAGGTCCTACGAGCAGTACTTC
NA	TRBD1	TRBJ1-2	TRBV19	CASSGTEYGYTF	TGTGCCAGCTCCGGGACAGAATATGGCTACACCTTC
NA	NA	TRBJ2-3	TRBV20-1	CSASSQYTDTQYF	TGCAGTGCTAGTAGTCAGTACACAGATACGCAGTATTTT
NA	NA	TRBJ2-5	TRBV5-1	CASSLAGEEETQYF	TGCGCCAGCAGCTTGGCCGGAGAAGAAGAGACCCAGTACTTC
NA	NA	TRBJ2-7	TRBV20-1	CSAARGLGEQYF	TGCAGTGCTGCCCGGGGGCTTGGCGAGCAGTACTTC
NA	TRBD1	TRBJ1-2	TRBV6-6	CASSHQTGRYGYTF	TGTGCCAGCAGTCATCAGACAGGGCGCTATGGCTACACCTTC
NA	TRBD1	TRBJ2-7	TRBV7-8	CASSPPTGGLREQYF	TGTGCCAGCAGCCCCCCCACAGGGGGACTGAGGGAGCAGTACTTC
few	TRBD1	TRBJ1-2	TRBV2	CASSRTGGLGGYTF	TGTGCCAGCAGTCGGACAGGGGGCCTAGGTGGCTACACCTTC
many	NA	TRBJ1-2	TRBV28	CASSRPGKGGYTF	TGTGCCAGTTCTAGACCGGGGAAAGGGGGCTACACCTTC
many	NA	TRBJ1-4	TRBV7-2	CASSRASNEKLFF	TGTGCCAGCAGCCGGGCCTCCAATGAAAAACTGTTTTTT
NA	TRBD1	TRBJ2-7	TRBV29-1	CSVEDDGRGYEQYF	TGCAGCGTTGAAGATGACGGCAGGGGGTACGAGCAGTACTTC
few	NA	TRBJ1-2	TRBV27	CASSSAETAYGYTF	TGTGCCAGCAGTTCCGCCGAGACTGCTTATGGCTACACCTTC
NA	TRBD1	TRBJ1-1	TRBV5-5	CASSLDIGTVNTEAFF	TGTGCCAGCAGCTTGGATATAGGGACAGTAAACACTGAAGCTTTCTTT
NA	NA	TRBJ1-2	TRBV27	CASSLSRGHNYGYTF	TGTGCCAGCAGTTTATCGCGGGGGCATAACTATGGCTACACCTTC
NA	TRBD2	TRBJ2-2	TRBV6-5	CASSPVPGLATGELFF	TGTGCCAGCAGTCCTGTCCCGGGACTAGCTACCGGGGAGCTGTTTTTT
NA	NA	TRBJ2-3	TRBV29-1	CSVEYLTDTQYF	TGCAGCGTTGAATACCTCACAGATACGCAGTATTTT
NA	TRBD1	TRBJ2-2	TRBV5-1	CASSKDRVGATGELFF	TGCGCCAGCAGCAAAGACAGGGTGGGAGCCACCGGGGAGCTGTTTTTT
few	NA	TRBJ1-2	TRBV7-9	CASSFNDRGGYTF	TGTGCCAGCAGCTTCAACGACCGGGGAGGCTACACCTTC
NA	TRBD1	TRBJ2-2	TRBV5-1	CASSAPDRGHTGELFF	TGCGCCAGCAGCGCCCCCGACAGGGGCCATACCGGGGAGCTGTTTTTT
many	TRBD2	TRBJ2-5	TRBV2	CASSETAGGPGETQYF	TGTGCCAGCAGTGAAACGGCGGGGGGGCCAGGAGAGACCCAGTACTTC
NA	TRBD1	TRBJ1-3	TRBV20-1	CSAMTGVGNTIYF	TGCAGTGCGATGACAGGGGTCGGAAACACCATATATTTT
many	TRBD1	TRBJ2-2	TRBV7-2	CASSPAGTGAGLGDTGELFF	TGTGCCAGCAGCCCGGCCGGGACAGGGGCAGGACTCGGAGACACCGGGGAGCTGTTTTTT
few	NA	TRBJ1-5	TRBV6-2/TRBV6-3	CASNDSNQPQHF	TGTGCCAGCAATGACAGCAATCAGCCCCAGCATTTT
many	NA	TRBJ1-3	TRBV7-2	CASSLRLLGPGNTIYF	TGTGCCAGCAGCTTGCGACTGTTGGGTCCCGGAAACACCATATATTTT
few	TRBD1	TRBJ2-5	TRBV15	CATSRGGGQGQETQYF	TGTGCCACCAGCAGAGGTGGGGGACAGGGGCAAGAGACCCAGTACTTC
NA	NA	TRBJ1-1	TRBV7-3	CASSSGPGRMNTEAFF	TGTGCCAGCAGCTCTGGACCGGGACGGATGAACACTGAAGCTTTCTTT
few	NA	TRBJ2-7	TRBV19	CASSMQDRETHEQYF	TGTGCCAGTAGTATGCAGGACCGGGAAACCCACGAGCAGTACTTC
many	NA	TRBJ1-5	TRBV7-2	CASSLDINQPQHF	TGTGCCAGCAGCCTGGACATAAATCAGCCCCAGCATTTT
few	NA	TRBJ2-1	TRBV6-2/TRBV6-3	CASILRPPGNEQFF	TGTGCCAGCATCCTAAGACCCCCTGGCAATGAGCAGTTCTTC
few	NA	TRBJ1-6	TRBV7-3	CASSQDRSRSSPLHF	TGTGCCAGCAGTCAGGACCGGAGCAGGAGTTCACCCCTCCACTTT